The present T cell receptor beta chain was sequenced within a study of T cells in Graves' hyperthyroidism and ophthalmopathy (dated by TCRdb to about 2019). Regarding the research as a whole: Peripheral blood was sampled at the time of initial diagnosis, prior to any treatment. Once sampling was done, hyperthyroidism patients were given methimazole at a starting dose of 30 mg daily, whereas ophthalmopathy patients were given high-dose intravenous methylprednisolone. TCR Vbeta CDR3 sequencing of 120 to 150 peripheral blood samples (over 40 ophthalmopathy, about 74 hyperthyroidism and approximately 17 progressor patients) is reported in the paper. TCR V-J signatures able to tell the groups apart were searched for in a discovery cohort of 95 to 100 patients, of whom under 45 had Graves' ophthalmopathy and 57 had stable Graves' hyperthyroidism. The roughly 94 discovery patients were randomly split 7:3 into training and test sets. In addition, the study compared T-cell repertoires in thyroid tissue and in blood from roughly 6 Graves' hyperthyroidism patients. Whether ophthalmopathy could be predicted prospectively was tested in an independent validation cohort made up of approximately 19 hyperthyroidism patients plus 17 patients who later progressed to ophthalmopathy.

V is clipped by 2 bases and J by 6 bases, and the sequence between their germline boundaries is 11 bases long. In the germline V gene, CDR1 corresponds to SGHTA and CDR2 to FQGTGA. Taken from cysteine to phenylalanine, the CDR3 has 14 residues. Only the CDR3 DNA is retained, 42 bases long and in frame from the first base. This clonotype was counted ten times or more. Its antigen target is currently unknown. Base qualities are missing; no much larger clone stands one base away. Amplification of TCR beta CDR3 regions was carried out from RNA transcripts. A first-round RT-PCR of the TCR CDR3 used the HTBI primer set with the Qiagen OneStep RT-PCR kit. A second multiplex PCR round built the libraries, followed by size selection and purification. Libraries were sequenced paired-end with 100 bp reads on an Illumina HiSeq2000. On the study's bioinformatics: Raw data were processed with SOAPnuke, discarding reads with adapters, uncalled bases, mean Phred below 15, or no exact constant-primer or identifier match. COPE v1.2.5 was used to merge the high-quality paired reads, and each unique nucleotide sequence was defined as a clonotype. MiTCR v1.1 was used to align the clonotypes against IMGT TRBV, TRBD and TRBJ reference segments. The analysis included only V-J combinations with a frequency above 0.0001, which together covered around 99% of the repertoires. The TCS score was defined as the ratio of F50 (clonal expansion) to E x V (chaos), calculated using BLOSUM62-based TCRdist between CDR3 peptides within each V-J. Welch's t-statistics and random forest reduced several hundred V-J features to roughly 13, which were used in a naive Bayes classifier (R e1071). Through fastp at Q25 and MiXCR, TCRdb rebuilt clones from the public reads, retaining in-frame beta chains. Duplicate CDR3 protein sequences are folded into a single record with the most common DNA and genes. TCRdb, not the authors, supplied the V and J calls. This sample is represented by 500,000 or so distinct CDR3 sequences; around 16% of them were singletons. The ten largest make up about 29% of the sample.

Overall study outcomes, separate from this receptor: No statistical method was used to set the sample size in advance, and investigators knew the group allocation. In validation, the model predicted progression to ophthalmopathy a median of roughly six months before onset, with over 55% sensitivity and 72.22% specificity. A model built on a 13 V-J signature distinguished ophthalmopathy from stable hyperthyroidism, reaching 85% to 90% sensitivity and 81% to 83% specificity in cross-validation and 80%/75% in testing. Most expanded thyroid clonotypes (frequency above 0.001) were also detected in blood, a finding suggesting that blood repertoires may reflect thyroid immune responses.

Moderately to severely active disease, a Clinical Activity Score of at least 3, a NOSPECS grade of at least 4, and a duration under 3 months were present in ophthalmopathy patients. Patients with uncontrolled infections, other autoimmune diseases, pregnancy or lactation were excluded. Diagnoses were established on the basis of clinical symptoms, serum thyroxine and TRAb, thyroid ultrasound, and orbital computed tomography. PBMCs were separated from roughly 10 ml of fresh peripheral blood using Ficoll-Paque density gradient centrifugation. Total RNA was extracted using Trizol reagent, and RNA quality was assessed on an Agilent 2100 Bioanalyzer.

Recombination connected TRBV7-3 to TRBJ2-1; TRBD2 is perhaps the D gene, given 6 matching bases. The clonotype was recovered from a woman in her twenties or thirties with Graves' ophthalmopathy. Sample: blood. The CDR3 is CASSLRLGGNEQFF. The bases are TGTGCCAGCAGCTTACGACTAGGCGGCAATGAGCAGTTCTTC.